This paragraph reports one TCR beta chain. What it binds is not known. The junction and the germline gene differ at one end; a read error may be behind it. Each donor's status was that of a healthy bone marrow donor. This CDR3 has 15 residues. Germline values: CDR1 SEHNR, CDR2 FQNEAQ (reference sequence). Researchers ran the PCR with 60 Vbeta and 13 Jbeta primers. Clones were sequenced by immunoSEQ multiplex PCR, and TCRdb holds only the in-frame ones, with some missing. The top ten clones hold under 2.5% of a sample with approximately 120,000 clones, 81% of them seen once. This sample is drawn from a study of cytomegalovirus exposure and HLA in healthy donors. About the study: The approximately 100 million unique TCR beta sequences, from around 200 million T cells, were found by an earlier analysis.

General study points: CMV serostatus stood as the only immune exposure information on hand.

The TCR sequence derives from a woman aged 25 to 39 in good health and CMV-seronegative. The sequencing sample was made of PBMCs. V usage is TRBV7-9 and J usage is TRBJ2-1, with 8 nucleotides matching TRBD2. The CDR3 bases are TGTTCCAGCAGCTCACGGACTAGCAGGGTCTATGAGCAGTTCTTC. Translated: CSSSSRTSRVYEQFF.